A single sample gave rise to the 26 T cell receptor beta chains below, sequenced in a study of blood T cells in healthy people across ages. A second PCR of 7 to 11 cycles used a sample-barcoded 5' primer and a J-beta primer mix. TCRdb redid the calling of the 5' RACE reads with MiXCR, one entry per CDR3 protein. This sample yields more than 650,000 distinct CDR3 sequences, of which 25% to 30% are seen a single time; about 3% belongs to the top ten. The same specimen was also included in a second study, on T cells of mothers and their children.

Sequenced input: blood. The receptors derive from a boy aged 5-17 years in good health.

This CDR3 is CATLAGAYNSPLHF. Written as DNA, the CDR3 is TGTGCCACCTTGGCAGGAGCTTATAATTCACCCCTCCACTTT. This sequence joins TRBV12-3 or TRBV12-4 and TRBJ1-6, with D hard to call. The CDR3 spans 14 residues. Trimming stripped 10 bases from V and 4 bases from J, with 14 bases between.

The chain has TRBV20-1 and TRBJ2-1; D ambiguous. CDR1 is DFQATT, CDR2 SNEGSKA, per germline (reference sequence). The CDR3 length is 15 residues. Trimming removed 6 bases from V and 4 bases from J, with 19 bases in between. CDR3: CSAAGDRLSYNEQFF. For the CDR3, the DNA is TGCAGTGCGGCCGGAGACCGCCTCTCTTACAATGAGCAGTTCTTC.

The chain combines TRBV12-3 or TRBV12-4 with TRBJ1-5, with D uncertain. This CDR3 region has 13 residues. Trimming cost V 8 bases and J 3 bases, with 11 bases left between them. The CDR3 DNA reads TGTGCCAGCGGCCTTGGGTACAATCAGCCCCAGCATTTT. Translating gives CASGLGYNQPQHF.

The chain combines TRBV21-1 with TRBJ1-2; whether TRBD1, the table's D call, matches the DNA was not checked. TRBV21-1 is shown as a pseudogene. This CDR3 comprises 14 residues. Written as DNA, the CDR3 is TGTGCCAGCAGGTTCGGACAGGCGGCGTATGGCTACACCTTC. It translates to CASRFGQAAYGYTF.

This chain links TRBV6-5 with TRBJ2-3; the D gene is possibly TRBD2 (7 bases). This CDR3 has 15 residues. Trimming shortened V by 5 bases and J by 4 bases, and 16 bases separated the two germline ends. In germline, CDR1 is MNHEY, CDR2 SVGAGI. The CDR3 spells CASSPVEGGPDTQYF. For the CDR3, the DNA is TGTGCCAGCAGTCCCGTTGAGGGGGGGCCAGATACGCAGTATTTT.

This clonotype was detected only a few times. The chain has TRBV5-1 and TRBJ2-5, with TRBD2 identical over 7 bases. CDR1 SGHRS and CDR2 YFSETQ come from the germline V gene. V dropped 3 bases and J dropped 7; count of bases not matched to a gene: 6. This CDR3 comprises 13 residues. CDR3 sequence (DNA): TGCGCCAGCAGCTCGGCGGGGGAAGCGACCCAGTACTTC. It yields the protein CASSSAGEATQYF.

The chain combines TRBV20-1 with TRBJ1-1, with 10 bases matching TRBD1. The germline gives CDR1 DFQATT, CDR2 SNEGSKA (reference sequence). Unmatched junction bases numbered 9, after V lost 1 base and J lost 1 base. This CDR3 has 17 amino acids. The CDR3 spells CSARGFGQGVTNTEAFF. CDR3 nucleotides: TGCAGTGCTAGAGGGTTTGGACAGGGGGTAACGAACACTGAAGCTTTCTTT.

This chain uses TRBV27 with TRBJ1-1, with a possible D match to TRBD1 (5 bases). The germline V gene encodes CDR1 MNHEY and CDR2 SMNVEV (reference sequence). Trimming pared 5 bases from V and 2 bases from J, leaving 15 bases between. The CDR3 runs to 15 residues. The CDR3 spells CASSPLQAPNTEAFF. The CDR3 bases are TGTGCCAGCAGTCCTCTACAGGCCCCAAACACTGAAGCTTTCTTT.

V usage is TRBV6-2 or TRBV6-3 and J usage is TRBJ2-7; 8 bases are shared with TRBD2. Germline CDR1 is MNHEY and CDR2 is SVGEGT. V shed 0 bases and J 3 bases; nucleotides not matched to a gene: 7. The CDR3 loop spans 16 amino acids. The CDR3 region is CASSYSTAGGLYEQYF. The DNA for the CDR3 is TGTGCCAGCAGTTACTCGACCGCGGGAGGACTCTACGAGCAGTACTTC.

The chain links TRBV12-3 or TRBV12-4 to TRBJ2-7, with D unclear. There are 13 residues in the CDR3. Trimming took 2 bases from V and 3 from J, leaving 8 bases between them. The CDR3 DNA sequence: TGTGCCAGCAGTTTACAGGACCACTACGAGCAGTACTTC. It specifies CASSLQDHYEQYF.

This chain joins TRBV7-2 and TRBJ2-5; 9 bases are shared with TRBD2. The J call may be faulty, since TRBJ2-7 better matches the DNA end. Germline assignment: CDR1 SGHTA and CDR2 FQGNSA. CDR3 length equals 15 residues. Here the CDR3 DNA reads TGTGCCAGCAGCTTAAGCGGACTAGCGACCTACGAGCAGTACTTC. This codes for CASSLSGLATYEQYF.

The chain couples TRBV7-9 to TRBJ1-3; 9 nucleotides align to TRBD1. The J segment lost 4 bases and the V segment lost 5 bases, leaving 9 bases of the junction unmatched. This CDR3 has 16 amino acids. Germline V lookup: CDR1 SEHNR, CDR2 FQNEAQ (reference sequence). CDR3 loop: CASSDYRGQEGNTIYF. In nucleotides, the CDR3 is TGTGCCAGCAGCGACTACAGGGGGCAGGAAGGAAACACCATATATTTT.

The V and J genes are TRBV5-1 and TRBJ1-2; 8 nucleotides align to TRBD1. The CDR3 has 15 residues. J lost 2 bases, V lost 4 bases, and 7 bases had no gene match. The germline V gene has CDR1 SGHRS and CDR2 YFSETQ. The CDR3 DNA reads as TGCGCCAGCAGCAACCGACAGGGGACAAACTATGGCTACACCTTC. Its protein product is CASSNRQGTNYGYTF. The whole variable domain, filled in from reference TRBV5-1 and TRBJ1-2, reads KAGVTQTPRYLIKTRGQQVTLSCSPISGHRSVSWYQQTPGQGLQFLFEYFSETQRNKGNFPGRFSGRQFSNSRSEMNVSTLELGDSALYLCASSNRQGTNYGYTFGSGTRLTVV.

The CDR3 DNA reads TGTGCCAGCAGCGGAAGGGATGTCAGGGGCGGTAACTATGGCTACACCTTC. It encodes CASSGRDVRGGNYGYTF. The chain joins TRBV11-2 to TRBJ1-2, with D maybe TRBD1 (6 bases). CDR1 and CDR2 from the germline V gene are SGHAT and FQNNGV. The V and J ends lost 5 bases and 1 base respectively, with 20 bases between them. The CDR3 length is 17 residues.

Concerning this clonotype itself: The CDR3 does not end in the conserved phenylalanine or tryptophan, so this is likely a read error. The chain couples TRBV11-1 to TRBJ1-2; maybe TRBD1 (6 bases). CDR1 and CDR2 from the germline V gene are SGHAT and FQDESV (reference sequence). The CDR3 is 14 residues long. Trimming took 5 bases from V and 5 from J, leaving 15 bases between them. CDR3: CASSPRTANYGYTI. The CDR3 DNA reads TGTGCCAGCAGCCCTCGGACAGCCAATTATGGCTACACCATC.

CDR3 residues: CSATSRSGSPYNEQFF. CDR3 DNA: TGCAGTGCTACCTCCCGAAGCGGGAGCCCATACAATGAGCAGTTCTTC. The rearrangement joins TRBV20-1 to TRBJ2-1; 8 bases map to TRBD2. CDR3 length: 16 residues. Germline loops: CDR1 DFQATT, CDR2 SNEGSKA (reference sequence). The V segment lost 4 bases and the J segment 4 bases; nucleotides outside the gene matches: 12.

This clonotype was detected many times. The chain recombines TRBV7-3 with TRBJ2-5; a possible D gene is TRBD2 (5 bases). Trimming took 5 bases from V and 1 from J, leaving 8 bases between them. The CDR3 is 13 residues long. Looked up from germline, CDR1 is SGHTA and CDR2 is FQGTGA. DNA for the CDR3: TGTGCCAGCAGCCAGGACTTCCAAGAGACCCAGTACTTC. Its protein is CASSQDFQETQYF.

This chain uses TRBV10-3 with TRBJ1-5; TRBD1 might be the D (6 bases). Deletions cut 6 bases from V and 7 bases from J, with 13 bases between. CDR3 size: 13 residues. Germline values: CDR1 ENHRY, CDR2 SYGVKD. CDR3 amino acids: CAIRSGEGQPQHF. CDR3 DNA: TGTGCCATCAGGTCAGGGGAGGGACAGCCCCAGCATTTT.

The chain combines TRBV2 with TRBJ2-1; D is ambiguous. This CDR3 has 10 amino acids. Germline V gene lookup returns CDR1 SNHLY and CDR2 FYNNEI. Trimming stripped 9 bases from V and 6 bases from J, with 6 bases between. As DNA, the CDR3 is TGTGCCAGTTCCCCCAATGAGCAGTTCTTC. Translating it yields CASSPNEQFF.

The J gene is TRBJ2-5, the V gene TRBV12-3 or TRBV12-4; 8 bases are a match to TRBD1. V trimming: 5 bases; J trimming: 5 bases; junction bases outside the gene matches: 10. The CDR3 loop spans 15 amino acids. The CDR3 DNA reads TGTGCCAGCAGTAAAGGACAGGGTCCGGGGGAGACCCAGTACTTC. Its translation: CASSKGQGPGETQYF.

This clonotype was found a few times. The rearrangement uses TRBV7-3 and TRBJ2-3; 9 nucleotides align to TRBD1. The CDR3 length is 15 residues. V lost 5 bases and J lost 4; bases outside the gene matches: 7. Germline V gene data show CDR1 as SGHTA and CDR2 as FQGTGA. CDR3 amino acids: CASSPDRGTSDTQYF. The CDR3 DNA sequence: TGTGCCAGCAGCCCAGACAGGGGGACGTCAGATACGCAGTATTTT.

This clonotype was found a few times. The chain couples TRBV2 to TRBJ2-2; D is undetermined. Germline V CDR1 and CDR2: SNHLY, FYNNEI. The V end lost 6 bases, the J end lost 5 bases, and 7 bases lay between the germline ends. The CDR3 consists of 12 residues. CDR3 DNA sequence: TGTGCCAGCAGAGGCTATACCGGGGAGCTGTTTTTT. Protein sequence: CASRGYTGELFF. The full variable domain, with the rest looked up from reference TRBV2 and TRBJ2-2, is EPEVTQTPSHQVTQMGQEVILRCVPISNHLYFYWYRQILGQKVEFLVSFYNNEISEKSEIFDDQFSVERPDGSNFTLKIRSTKLEDSAMYFCASRGYTGELFFGEGSRLTVL.

The genes are TRBV7-3 and TRBJ1-1, with TRBD1 as a possible D gene (5 bases). CDR1 and CDR2 from the germline V gene are SGHTA and FQGTGA. The CDR3 runs 14 residues. V was clipped by 5 bases and J by 2 bases, with 12 bases between them. The CDR3 is CASSAVGGNTEAFF. DNA of the CDR3: TGTGCCAGCAGCGCGGTCGGGGGAAACACTGAAGCTTTCTTT.

V usage is TRBV9 and J usage is TRBJ1-3; D not certain. The CDR3 spans 15 residues. V dropped 4 bases and J dropped 0 bases, with 11 bases sitting between them. The germline V gene encodes CDR1 SGDLS and CDR2 YYNGEE. The CDR3 reads CASSPWDSSGNTIYF. CDR3 nucleotides: TGTGCCAGCAGCCCGTGGGATAGCTCTGGAAACACCATATATTTT.

A few counts support this clonotype. J is TRBJ2-2 and V is TRBV19; 9 bases align to TRBD1. Germline assignment: CDR1 LNHDA and CDR2 SQIVND (reference sequence). Trimming at V came to 6 bases and at J to 7 bases, leaving 6 bases not matched to a gene. There are 14 residues in the CDR3. The CDR3 coding sequence is TGTGCCAGTAGGGGACAGGGAATCGGCGGGGAGCTGTTTTTT. Protein sequence: CASRGQGIGGELFF.

This clonotype has a handful of counts. This chain links TRBV5-1 with TRBJ2-5, with 14 bases fitting TRBD2. CDR1 is SGHRS, CDR2 YFSETQ, per germline. With V trimmed by 4 bases and J by 4 bases, 12 bases remained unmatched. The CDR3 covers 18 residues. The CDR3 spells CASSLRLAGGPYLETQYF. In DNA form, the CDR3 reads TGCGCCAGCAGCCTTCGACTAGCGGGGGGGCCTTACCTAGAGACCCAGTACTTC.